Shown below are 5 T cell receptor beta chains from a single sample sequenced in a study of blood T cell repertoires in COVID-19. Sequencing was performed with immunoSEQ multiplex PCR; in TCRdb, only in-frame clones are kept and a portion is missing. The data contain a few hundred thousand clones, about four fifths of them singletons. Sequences were obtained from peripheral blood. These receptors all come from a man aged 25 to 40 who had recovered from COVID-19.

The chain uses TRBV6-1 and TRBJ1-3; D is possibly TRBD1 (6 bases). This CDR3 comprises 16 residues. Germline V gives CDR1 MNHNS, CDR2 SASEGT. V gave up 4 bases and J gave up 0 bases, with 13 bases separating them. CDR3 nucleotides: TGTGCCAGCAGTGGAGGACAGATAGTCTCTGGAAACACCATATATTTT. It is translated as CASSGGQIVSGNTIYF.

This clone was seen just once. This sequence joins TRBV19 and TRBJ2-2; 7 nucleotides match TRBD1. CDR1 is LNHDA and CDR2 is SQIVND in the germline V gene (reference sequence). V lost 6 bases to trimming and J lost 6 bases; unmatched junction nucleotides: 16. There are 17 residues in the CDR3. CDR3 DNA sequence: TGTGCCAGTAGGATCTCTCGACAGGGCGGGCGTCCCGGGGAGCTGTTTTTT. Its protein is CASRISRQGGRPGELFF.

V usage is TRBV6-5 and J usage is TRBJ2-3; TRBD1 aligns across 8 bases. Looked up from germline, CDR1 is MNHEY and CDR2 is SVGAGI. The junction had 11 bases not matched to a gene; V was cut back by 6 bases and J by 6 bases. This CDR3 is built from 15 residues. In DNA, the CDR3 is TGTGCCAGCAGATCCGGGACAGGAGATTGGGATACGCAGTATTTT. Its protein product is CASRSGTGDWDTQYF.

The chain employs TRBV20-1 and TRBJ1-1; D may be TRBD1 (5 bases). The V gene's germline CDR1 is DFQATT and CDR2 SNEGSKA (reference sequence). CDR3 size: 11 residues. Trimming stripped 6 bases from V and 10 bases from J, with 15 bases between. Here the CDR3 reads CSATTGGSAFF. CDR3 DNA: TGCAGTGCCACAACCGGGGGATCAGCTTTCTTT.

The V and J genes are TRBV20-1 and TRBJ1-2; D is unclear. V lost 1 base, J lost 6 bases, and 6 bases lay in between. The CDR3 sequence is 11 residues long. Per the germline V gene, CDR1 is DFQATT and CDR2 is SNEGSKA (reference sequence). The DNA for the CDR3 is TGCAGTGCTAGAGGGCCCAATGGCTACACCTTC. This gives the protein CSARGPNGYTF.